A selection of T cell receptor beta chains follows, all from one sample in a study of T cells in Graves' hyperthyroidism and ophthalmopathy. Each CDR3 protein gets one entry after TCRdb re-called the multiplex PCR reads with MiXCR. The sample holds 600,000 or so distinct CDR3 sequences, 40% to 55% seen once. The sample comprised peripheral blood or thyroid tissue (not recorded which). These receptors were obtained from a woman aged 18-29 years with Graves' hyperthyroidism. CDR3s include the opening cysteine and the closing phenylalanine or tryptophan. D genes are given only for firm matches. A row's size may be missing; if present it is once, few, many or a size class.

V gene	clone size	D gene	J gene	CDR3 DNA	CDR3 protein
TRBV29-1	many	TRBD2	TRBJ2-5	TGCAGCGTTGGGGAGGGGACCCAGTACTTC	CSVGEGTQYF
TRBV10-3	-	TRBD1	TRBJ2-6	TGTGCCATCAGTGGCATTGGGACAGGGGGTTTGTCTGGGGCCAACGTCCTGACTTTC	CAISGIGTGGLSGANVLTF
TRBV11-1	few	-	TRBJ2-5	TGTGCCAGCAGCTTGGGTAGCGGAGACGGAGAGACCCAGTACTTC	CASSLGSGDGETQYF
TRBV14	-	-	TRBJ1-1	TGTGCCAGCAGCCAAGGTTTCTTT	CASSQGFF
TRBV12-5	-	TRBD1	TRBJ2-7	TGTGCTAGTGGTCCAAGGACAGGGGGCAACGAGCAGTACTTC	CASGPRTGGNEQYF
TRBV2	-	TRBD1	TRBJ1-2	TGTGCCAGCAGACCACAGGGGGTATGGCCCTATGGCTACACCTTC	CASRPQGVWPYGYTF
TRBV19	-	-	TRBJ1-5	TGTGCCAGTCGAGCGTTTCGGGTGAATAGCAATCAGCCCCAGCATTTT	CASRAFRVNSNQPQHF
TRBV7-3	-	-	TRBJ2-7	TGTGCCAGCAGGTACCAGGTCCGCCGGCAGTACTTC	CASRYQVRRQYF
TRBV7-9	-	TRBD1	TRBJ2-7	TGTGCCAGCAGCTTAGAGCGGACAGGGACTTCTAGATACTCCTACGAGCAGTACTTC	CASSLERTGTSRYSYEQYF
TRBV2	-	TRBD1	TRBJ2-7	TGTGCCAGCTCCCTAGCCGGGACAGCAACCTACGAGCAGTACTTC	CASSLAGTATYEQYF
TRBV29-1	-	-	TRBJ2-5	TGCAGCGTTGAAATAGGACAAGAAACCCAGTACTTC	CSVEIGQETQYF